This is a list of T cell receptor beta chains from one sample in a study of blood T cell repertoires in COVID-19. Some clones are missing from TCRdb's copy, which holds only in-frame ones; the method was immunoSEQ multiplex PCR. The repertoire holds under 30,000 clones, with approximately 86% as singletons. Material for sequencing was peripheral blood. The origin of the receptors is a human donor in a cohort sampled during active COVID-19. The donor label of this sample is uncertain. Both conserved end residues are part of each CDR3. The order of the fields is V gene, D gene, clone size, J gene, CDR3 protein, CDR3 DNA. D genes are given only for firm matches. Clone size, where shown, is once, few, many, or a class for clones that have expanded.

TRBV19	.	.	TRBJ1-5	CASSKYRENQPQHF	TGTGCCAGTAGTAAGTACAGGGAAAATCAGCCCCAGCATTTT
TRBV19	.	.	TRBJ2-2	CASSNLARGGELFF	TGTGCCAGTAGTAATTTGGCCCGGGGGGGGGAGCTGTTTTTT
TRBV6-2/TRBV6-3	TRBD2	.	TRBJ2-7	CASSRTSKGEQYF	TGTGCCAGCAGCCGGACTAGCAAGGGCGAGCAGTACTTC
TRBV3-1/TRBV3-2	.	.	TRBJ1-1	CASSQAPQDTEAFF	TGTGCCAGCAGCCAAGCACCACAGGACACTGAAGCTTTCTTT
TRBV5-4	TRBD2	few	TRBJ2-1	CASSLVQLAGYNEQFF	TGTGCCAGCAGCTTGGTCCAGCTAGCGGGTTACAATGAGCAGTTCTTC
TRBV11-2	.	.	TRBJ1-2	CASSYRGALGYTF	TGTGCCAGCAGCTACCGGGGGGCTCTGGGCTACACCTTC
TRBV6-1	.	.	TRBJ2-6	CASSEGRTAGANVLTF	TGTGCCAGCAGTGAAGGACGCACAGCTGGGGCCAACGTCCTGACTTTC
TRBV27	.	.	TRBJ1-1	CASSSYAGAFF	TGTGCCAGCAGTTCCTACGCGGGTGCTTTCTTT
TRBV25-1	.	.	TRBJ1-1	CASSERDTVNTEAFF	TGTGCCAGCAGTGAGAGGGACACGGTGAACACTGAAGCTTTCTTT
TRBV11-3	.	.	TRBJ2-2	CASSGSGAGELFF	TGTGCCAGCAGCGGTTCGGGAGCCGGGGAGCTGTTTTTT
TRBV3-1/TRBV3-2	TRBD1	.	TRBJ1-6	CASSQDRPSGNSPLHF	TGTGCCAGCAGCCAGGACAGGCCTTCGGGGAATTCACCCCTCCACTTT
TRBV7-2	TRBD1	.	TRBJ2-1	CASSPDRGTYNEQFF	TGTGCCAGCAGCCCGGACAGGGGTACCTACAATGAGCAGTTCTTC
TRBV5-4	TRBD1	few	TRBJ2-1	CASSSRDRGYNEQFF	TGTGCCAGCAGCTCCCGGGACAGGGGATACAATGAGCAGTTCTTC
TRBV12-3/TRBV12-4	TRBD1	.	TRBJ1-2	CASSPGQGYGYTF	TGTGCCAGCAGTCCAGGACAGGGCTATGGCTACACCTTC
TRBV19	.	.	TRBJ2-7	CASSSNGKKYEQYF	TGTGCCAGTAGCTCTAACGGGAAGAAGTACGAGCAGTACTTC
TRBV6-6	TRBD1	.	TRBJ2-1	CASSRDRRSYNEQFF	TGTGCCAGCAGTCGGGACAGACGCTCCTACAATGAGCAGTTCTTC
TRBV18	TRBD1	.	TRBJ2-3	CASSDGTGADTQYF	TGTGCCAGCTCAGACGGGACAGGGGCCGATACGCAGTATTTT
TRBV6-1	TRBD2	.	TRBJ2-3	CASSEWGRGTDTQYF	TGTGCCAGCAGTGAATGGGGGAGGGGTACAGATACGCAGTATTTT